The clone carrying this TCR beta chain was seen more than once but under ten times. Its antigen remains unidentified. TCRdb passed the 5' RACE reads through MiXCR, listing each CDR3 protein once. This table has under 600,000 distinct CDR3 sequences, less than 25% appearing once. This entry is derived from a study of T-cell memory formation after mild COVID-19. Study at large: TCR clusters largely stayed donor specific. Findings of the study overall: In pre-infection memory, a portion of responding clones appeared, which suggested that cross-reactive memory joined. Among clones contracting day 15 to 85, CD4/CD8 was balanced, whereas later expanders leaned CD4+. Clones which contracted sat mainly in CM and EM if CD4+, and in EMRA if CD8+.

This CDR3 comprises 13 residues. The germline V gene has CDR1 KGHDR and CDR2 SFDVKD. With 7 bases clipped from V and 5 bases from J, the junction kept 2 bases outside the gene matches. Material for sequencing was PBMCs or a T cell subset sorted from them (not recorded which). The rearrangement joins TRBV24-1 to TRBJ2-5; TRBD2 matches 11 bases. The TCR originated in an adult woman who had mild COVID-19 (a few samples of this study predate the infection). Cell type and time point are not known. Here the CDR3 reads CATRRTSGETQYF. The CDR3 bases are TGTGCCACCAGGAGGACTAGCGGGGAGACCCAGTACTTC.